These 13 T cell receptor beta chains originate from one sample sequenced in a study of metastatic and nonmetastatic thyroid tumors (dated by TCRdb to 2018 to 2020). The method was PCR. TCRdb names Illumina HiSeq 4000 as the instrument used. TCRdb's own reprocessing of the public reads used fastp at Q25 and MiXCR and kept productive beta chains. The sample yields 40,000 or so clones; about 15% were counted once. The top ten constitute around a tenth of the sample. No treatment had been received by any patient before thyroid surgery. Sequencing was done on a sample of tumor tissue. The receptors were sampled from a female donor with papillary thyroid cancer or a benign thyroid nodule (not recorded which). Some clones in this sample may be carry-over from other donors' samples.

This clone was observed many times. The chain carries TRBV19 and TRBJ1-1; 8 nucleotides match TRBD1. Germline loops: CDR1 LNHDA, CDR2 SQIVND (reference sequence). Trimming at V came to 3 bases and at J to 5 bases, leaving 8 bases not matched to a gene. The CDR3 has 15 amino acids. The CDR3 loop reads CASSIGAGGRTEAFF. The DNA of the CDR3 is TGTGCCAGTAGTATTGGGGCAGGGGGCAGGACTGAAGCTTTCTTT.

In regard to this clone: This sequence may be a read error, since a much larger clone differs from it by one base. V usage is TRBV7-2 and J usage is TRBJ2-1, with 15 bases identical to TRBD2. This CDR3 spans 19 amino acids. The germline V gene encodes CDR1 SGHTA and CDR2 FQGNSA. CDR3 sequence: CASSRGLAGGLSSYNDQFF. CDR3 nucleotide sequence: TGTGCCAGCAGCAGGGGACTAGCGGGAGGTTTAAGCTCCTACAATGATCAGTTCTTC.

This clone was recorded many times. The V and J genes are TRBV20-1 and TRBJ2-3; 9 bases align to TRBD2. With V trimmed by 5 bases and J by 7 bases, 16 bases remained unmatched. The CDR3 has 16 residues. The germline CDR1 and CDR2 sequences are DFQATT and SNEGSKA (reference sequence). For the CDR3, the DNA is TGCAGTGCTTTGAATGTTAGCGGGAGAGGCTGGAATACGCAGTATTTT. It encodes CSALNVSGRGWNTQYF.

This clone was found many times. The chain employs TRBV10-3 and TRBJ2-1; perhaps D is TRBD1 or TRBD2 (5 bases each). Germline V gene sequence: CDR1 ENHRY, CDR2 SYGVKD. The CDR3 spans 15 residues. V was shortened by 4 bases and J by 8 bases, with 18 bases between the two germline ends. Here the CDR3 DNA reads TGTGCCATCAGTGCGGGACCGGGGCCTCCCGATGAGCAGTTCTTC. Encoded protein: CAISAGPGPPDEQFF.

This clone occurred many times. V usage is TRBV5-1 and J usage is TRBJ2-5; 9 positions match TRBD2. The CDR3 totals 15 residues. CDR1 and CDR2 from the germline V gene are SGHRS and YFSETQ. The ends lost 4 bases at V and 5 bases at J; junction bases unmatched: 9. As DNA, the CDR3 is TGCGCCAGCAGCCTTAGCGGGAGTTTAAGGGAGACCCAGTACTTC. Translation gives CASSLSGSLRETQYF.

This clone was recorded at least ten times. The chain employs TRBV3-1 and TRBJ2-3; 10 nucleotides agree with TRBD1. The CDR3 is 15 amino acids. Germline-derived CDR1 and CDR2 are LGHDT and YNNKEL (reference sequence). The J segment lost 4 bases and the V segment lost 5 bases, leaving 6 bases of the junction unmatched. The DNA for the CDR3 is TGTGCCAGCAGCTACGGACAGGGGGACGCAGATACGCAGTATTTT. It translates to CASSYGQGDADTQYF.

This clone appeared many times. J is TRBJ2-7 and V is TRBV10-3; TRBD1 or TRBD2 may be the D gene (5 bases each). Germline V gene data show CDR1 as ENHRY and CDR2 as SYGVKD. The CDR3 totals 14 residues. V was shortened by 6 bases and J by 0 bases, with 12 bases between the two germline ends. The CDR3 reads CAIRTGTNSYEQYF. The CDR3 DNA is TGTGCCATCAGAACCGGGACGAACTCCTACGAGCAGTACTTC.

This clone appeared many times. The chain combines TRBV20-1 with TRBJ2-1, with 12 positions matching TRBD1. Germline V gene lookup returns CDR1 DFQATT and CDR2 SNEGSKA (reference sequence). This CDR3 has 16 amino acids. J lost 7 bases, V lost 3 bases, and 10 bases had no gene match. This CDR3 is CSASQPGQGARNEQFF. CDR3 nucleotides: TGCAGTGCTAGTCAACCGGGACAGGGGGCTCGGAATGAGCAGTTCTTC.

This clone was counted at least ten times. This rearrangement joins TRBV9 to TRBJ1-1; 8 bases are shared with TRBD1. Germline V gives CDR1 SGDLS, CDR2 YYNGEE. The trim removed 4 bases at V and 6 bases at J, leaving 11 bases unmatched. This CDR3 spans 15 amino acids. The CDR3 sequence: CASSKTGAIFAEAFF. The CDR3, as DNA: TGTGCCAGCAGCAAGACAGGGGCCATCTTTGCTGAAGCTTTCTTT.

This clone was seen ten or more times. The rearrangement uses TRBV6-2 or TRBV6-3 and TRBJ2-5; D uncertain. Trimming left V 2 bases short and J 2 bases short, with 9 bases between. Germline assignment: CDR1 MNHEY and CDR2 SVGEGT. The CDR3 has 14 residues. DNA for the CDR3: TGTGCCAGCAGTTACAGGTGGAAACAAGAGACCCAGTACTTC. It is translated as CASSYRWKQETQYF.

On this clone itself: Possible read error: a much larger clone is one base away. The same CDR3 can be traced to other DNA sequences in this sample. The J gene is TRBJ2-1, the V gene TRBV29-1; a possible D gene is TRBD2 (5 bases). The germline CDR1 and CDR2 sequences are SQVTM and ANQGSEA. The CDR3 sequence is 14 residues long. The chain's CDR3 is CSAARVVSYNEQFF. CDR3 coding DNA: TGCAGCGCCGCGAGGGTAGTCTCCTACAATGAGCAGTTCTTT.

In this sample, this clone turned up many times. This chain links TRBV6-1 with TRBJ1-4; tentative D call: TRBD1 (5 bases). The CDR3 extends over 17 amino acids. Trimming took off 7 bases at V and 14 bases at J, with 32 bases between the two ends. CDR1 and CDR2 (germline): MNHNS, SASEGT. CDR3 nucleotides: TGTGCCAGCACACACGGTATCGGGGGATTAAGGGAACGGAGTCTGTTTTTT. The encoded protein is CASTHGIGGLRERSLFF.

There are many counts of this clone. The gene calls are TRBV6-1 and TRBJ2-1; D may be TRBD1 (6 bases). CDR3 length: 13 residues. CDR1 is MNHNS and CDR2 is SASEGT in the germline V gene. V lost 7 bases and J lost 3, with 10 bases in between. For the CDR3, the DNA is TGTGCCAGCACCGGACAGTTCTACAATGAGCAGTTCTTC. Protein product: CASTGQFYNEQFF.